Shown below are 2 T cell receptor beta chains from a single sample sequenced in a study of molecular identifiers for immune sequencing clone quantification. TCRdb itself ran the PCR reads through MiXCR, one entry per CDR3 protein. This table has about 500,000 distinct CDR3 sequences, 20% to 25% appearing once. The specimen sequenced was naive CD8+ T cells from blood, with Jurkat cell RNA spiked in. Subset here: FACS-sorted CD8+CD4-CCR7+CD45RA+ naive T cells. These receptors all stem from a human donor in good health. Some libraries in this study had Jurkat cell RNA spiked in.

This clonotype was counted once. This chain joins TRBV27 and TRBJ2-7; 11 bases are a match to TRBD1. This CDR3 is 15 amino acids long. The germline V gene encodes CDR1 MNHEY and CDR2 SMNVEV (reference sequence). The V segment lost 7 bases and the J segment 4 bases; nucleotides outside the gene matches: 9. The CDR3 protein is CASNWAGQGGYEQYF. The CDR3 nucleotides read TGTGCCAGCAATTGGGCGGGACAGGGGGGGTACGAGCAGTACTTC.

In regard to this clonotype: Just one base apart from a much larger clone, this may be a read error. The CDR3 does not end in the conserved phenylalanine or tryptophan, so this is likely a read error. The chain links TRBV18 to TRBJ2-5; D remains unclear. The CDR3 extends over 15 amino acids. V was trimmed by 6 bases and J by 2 bases, leaving 16 bases between them. CDR1 is KGHSH and CDR2 is LQKENI in the germline V gene. Here the CDR3 reads CASSPSRSNQETQYL. In nucleotides, the CDR3 is TGTGCCAGCTCGCCATCCAGAAGCAATCAAGAGACCCAGTACCTC.